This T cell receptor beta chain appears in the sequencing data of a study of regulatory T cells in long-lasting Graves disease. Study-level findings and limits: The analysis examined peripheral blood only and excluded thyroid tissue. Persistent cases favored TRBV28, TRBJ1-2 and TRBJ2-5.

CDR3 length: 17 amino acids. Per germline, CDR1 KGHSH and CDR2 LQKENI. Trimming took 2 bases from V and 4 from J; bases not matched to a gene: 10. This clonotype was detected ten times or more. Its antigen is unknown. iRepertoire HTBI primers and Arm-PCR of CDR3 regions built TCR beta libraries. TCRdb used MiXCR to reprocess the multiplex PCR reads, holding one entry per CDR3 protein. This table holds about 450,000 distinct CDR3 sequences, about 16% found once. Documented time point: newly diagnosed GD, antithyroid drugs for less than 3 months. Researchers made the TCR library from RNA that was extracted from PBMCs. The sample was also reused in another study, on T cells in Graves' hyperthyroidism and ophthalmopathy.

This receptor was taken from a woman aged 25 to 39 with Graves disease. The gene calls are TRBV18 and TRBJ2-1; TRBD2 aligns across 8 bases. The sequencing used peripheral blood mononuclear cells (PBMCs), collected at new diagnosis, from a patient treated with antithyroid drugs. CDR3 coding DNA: TGTGCCAGCTCACCATCCCAGCGGGAGTTGGCTTACAATGAGCAGTTCTTC. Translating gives CASSPSQRELAYNEQFF.